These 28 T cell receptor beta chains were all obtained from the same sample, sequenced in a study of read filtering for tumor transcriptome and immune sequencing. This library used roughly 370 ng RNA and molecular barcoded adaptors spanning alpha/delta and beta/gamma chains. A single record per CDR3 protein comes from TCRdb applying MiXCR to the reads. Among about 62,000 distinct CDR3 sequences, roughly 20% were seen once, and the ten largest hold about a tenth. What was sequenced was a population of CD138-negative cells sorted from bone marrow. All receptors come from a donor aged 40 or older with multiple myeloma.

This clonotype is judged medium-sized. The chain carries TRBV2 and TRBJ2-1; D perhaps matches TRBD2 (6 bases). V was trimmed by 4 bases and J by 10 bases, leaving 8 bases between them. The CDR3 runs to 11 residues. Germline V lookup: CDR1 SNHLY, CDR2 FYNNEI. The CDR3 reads CASSVGGEQFF. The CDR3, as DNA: TGTGCCAGCAGTGTGGGGGGAGAGCAGTTCTTC.

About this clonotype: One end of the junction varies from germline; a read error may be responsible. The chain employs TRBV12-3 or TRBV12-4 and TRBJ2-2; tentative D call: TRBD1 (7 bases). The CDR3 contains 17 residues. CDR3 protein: CASIREIGQVTTGKLFF. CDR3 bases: TGTGCCAGCATACGGGAGATAGGACAGGTTACTACCGGGAAGCTGTTTTTT.

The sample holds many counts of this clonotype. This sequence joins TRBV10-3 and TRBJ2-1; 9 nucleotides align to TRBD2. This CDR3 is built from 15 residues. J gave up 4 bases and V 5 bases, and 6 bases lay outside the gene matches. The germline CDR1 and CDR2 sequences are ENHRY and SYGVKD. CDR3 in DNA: TGTGCCATCAGTTCCCTAGCGGGAAGATACAATGAGCAGTTCTTC. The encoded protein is CAISSLAGRYNEQFF.

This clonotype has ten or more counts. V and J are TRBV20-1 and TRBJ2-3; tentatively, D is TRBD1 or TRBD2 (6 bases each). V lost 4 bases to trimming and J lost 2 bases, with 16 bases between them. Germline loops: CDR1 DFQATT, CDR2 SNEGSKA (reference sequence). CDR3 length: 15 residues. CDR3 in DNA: TGCAGTGCTACCGTTAGGGGGGCACTCACAGATACGCAGTATTTT. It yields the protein CSATVRGALTDTQYF.

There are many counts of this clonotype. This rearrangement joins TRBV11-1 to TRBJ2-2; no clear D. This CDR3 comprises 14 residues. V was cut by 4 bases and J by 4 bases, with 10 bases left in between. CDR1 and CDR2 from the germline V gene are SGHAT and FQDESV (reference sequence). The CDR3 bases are TGTGCCAGCAGCTCTCCCGAGATCACCGGGGAGCTGTTTTTT. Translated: CASSSPEITGELFF.

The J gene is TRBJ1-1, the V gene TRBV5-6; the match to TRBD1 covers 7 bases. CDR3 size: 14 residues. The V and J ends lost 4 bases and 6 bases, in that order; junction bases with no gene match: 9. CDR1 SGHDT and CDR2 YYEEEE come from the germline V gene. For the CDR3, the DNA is TGTGCCAGCAGCACCTGGACAGGTGGGCCTGAAGCTTTCTTT. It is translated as CASSTWTGGPEAFF.

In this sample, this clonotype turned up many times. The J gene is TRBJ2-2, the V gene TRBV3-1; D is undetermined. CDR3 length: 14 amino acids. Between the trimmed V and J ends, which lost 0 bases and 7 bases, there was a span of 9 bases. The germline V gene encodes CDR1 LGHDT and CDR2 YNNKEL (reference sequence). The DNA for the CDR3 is TGTGCCAGCAGCCAAGAATCAGGTGTCGGGGAGCTGTTTTTT. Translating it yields CASSQESGVGELFF.

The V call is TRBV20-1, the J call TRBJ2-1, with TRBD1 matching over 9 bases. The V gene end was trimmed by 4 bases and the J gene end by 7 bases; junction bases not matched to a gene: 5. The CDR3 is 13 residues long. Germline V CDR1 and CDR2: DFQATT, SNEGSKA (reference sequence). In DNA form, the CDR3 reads TGCAGTGCTACGGGACAGGGATTGAATGAGCAGTTCTTC. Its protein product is CSATGQGLNEQFF.

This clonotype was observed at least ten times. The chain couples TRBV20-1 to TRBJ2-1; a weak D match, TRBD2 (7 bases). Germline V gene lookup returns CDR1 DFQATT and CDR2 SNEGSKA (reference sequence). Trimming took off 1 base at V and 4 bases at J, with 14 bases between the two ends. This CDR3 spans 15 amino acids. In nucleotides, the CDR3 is TGCAGTGCTAGAGGGCGGGGGCGGTTTTACAATGAGCAGTTCTTC. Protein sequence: CSARGRGRFYNEQFF.

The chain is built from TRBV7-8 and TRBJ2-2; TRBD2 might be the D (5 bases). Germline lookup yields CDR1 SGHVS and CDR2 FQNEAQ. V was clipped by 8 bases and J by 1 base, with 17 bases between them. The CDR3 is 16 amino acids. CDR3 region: CASDIGSGGNTGELFF. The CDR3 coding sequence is TGTGCCAGCGACATAGGAAGCGGAGGGAACACCGGGGAGCTGTTTTTT.

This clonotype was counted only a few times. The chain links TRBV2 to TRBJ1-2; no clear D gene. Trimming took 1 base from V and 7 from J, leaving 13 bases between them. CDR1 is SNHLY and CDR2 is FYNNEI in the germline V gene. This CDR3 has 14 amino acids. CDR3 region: CASSEVRGVSGYTF. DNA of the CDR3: TGTGCCAGCAGTGAAGTCCGGGGAGTCTCTGGCTACACCTTC.

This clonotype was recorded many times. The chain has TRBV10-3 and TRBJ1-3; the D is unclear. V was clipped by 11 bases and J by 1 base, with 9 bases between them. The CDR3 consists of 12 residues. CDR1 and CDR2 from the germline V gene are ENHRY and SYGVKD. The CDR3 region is CAAGGSGNTIYF. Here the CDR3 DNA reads TGTGCCGCGGGAGGGTCTGGAAACACCATATATTTT.

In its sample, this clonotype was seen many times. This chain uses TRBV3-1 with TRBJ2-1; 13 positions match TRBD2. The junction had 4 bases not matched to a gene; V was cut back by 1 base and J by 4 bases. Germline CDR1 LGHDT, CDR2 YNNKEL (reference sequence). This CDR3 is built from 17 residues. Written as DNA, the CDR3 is TGTGCCAGCAGCCAAGGGTTGACTAGCGGGGGGTACAATGAGCAGTTCTTC. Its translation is CASSQGLTSGGYNEQFF.

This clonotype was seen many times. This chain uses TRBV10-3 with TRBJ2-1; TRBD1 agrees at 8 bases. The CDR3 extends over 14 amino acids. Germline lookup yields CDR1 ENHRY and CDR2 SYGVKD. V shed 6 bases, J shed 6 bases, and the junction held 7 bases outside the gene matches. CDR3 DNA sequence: TGTGCCATCAGGTCGGACAGGGTGGGCAATGAGCAGTTCTTC. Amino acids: CAIRSDRVGNEQFF.

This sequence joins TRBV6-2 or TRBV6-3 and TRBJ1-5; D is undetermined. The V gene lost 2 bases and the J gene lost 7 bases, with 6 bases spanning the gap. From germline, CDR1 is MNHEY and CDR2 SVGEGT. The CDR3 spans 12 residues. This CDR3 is CASSYPGQPQHF. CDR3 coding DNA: TGTGCCAGCAGTTACCCAGGACAGCCCCAGCATTTT.

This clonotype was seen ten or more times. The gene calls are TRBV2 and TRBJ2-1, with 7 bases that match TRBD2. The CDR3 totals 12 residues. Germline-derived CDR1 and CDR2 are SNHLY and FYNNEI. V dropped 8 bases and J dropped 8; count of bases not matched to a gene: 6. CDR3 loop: CASQGGIDEQFF. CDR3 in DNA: TGTGCCAGCCAGGGAGGGATCGATGAGCAGTTCTTC.

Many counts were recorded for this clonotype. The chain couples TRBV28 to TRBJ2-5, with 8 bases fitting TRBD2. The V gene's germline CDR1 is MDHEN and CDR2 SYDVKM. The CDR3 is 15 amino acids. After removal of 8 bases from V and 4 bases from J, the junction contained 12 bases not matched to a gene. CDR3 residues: CASVIGGRLGETQYF. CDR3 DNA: TGTGCCAGCGTCATCGGCGGGAGGTTGGGAGAGACCCAGTACTTC.

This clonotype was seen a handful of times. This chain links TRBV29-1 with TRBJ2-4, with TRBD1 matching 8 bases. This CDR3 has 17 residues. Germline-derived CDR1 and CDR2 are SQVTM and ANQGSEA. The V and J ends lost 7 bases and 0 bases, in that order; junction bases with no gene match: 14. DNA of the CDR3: TGCAGCGCCAAAGGGACAGGTACTGCACTAGCCAAAAACATTCAGTACTTC. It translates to CSAKGTGTALAKNIQYF.

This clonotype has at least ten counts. CDR3 residues: CASSFPDSYEQYF. The CDR3 coding sequence is TGTGCCAGCAGCTTCCCCGACAGCTACGAGCAGTACTTC. J is TRBJ2-7 and V is TRBV11-2; D is possibly TRBD1 (5 bases). V lost 3 bases and J 3 bases, leaving 9 bases between the germline ends. The CDR3 is made up of 13 amino acids. The germline CDR1 and CDR2 sequences are SGHAT and FQNNGV.

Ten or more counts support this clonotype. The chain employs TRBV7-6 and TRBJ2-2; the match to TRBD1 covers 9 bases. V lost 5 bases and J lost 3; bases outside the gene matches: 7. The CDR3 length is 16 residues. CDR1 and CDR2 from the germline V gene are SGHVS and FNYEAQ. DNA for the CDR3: TGTGCCAGCAGCCCTCGGACAGGGGTTGACACCGGGGAGCTGTTTTTT. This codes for CASSPRTGVDTGELFF.

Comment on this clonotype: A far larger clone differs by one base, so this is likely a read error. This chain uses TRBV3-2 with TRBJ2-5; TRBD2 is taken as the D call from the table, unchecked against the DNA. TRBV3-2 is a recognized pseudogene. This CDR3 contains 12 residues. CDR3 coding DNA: TGTGCCAGCAGCCCGCTAGTAGAGACCCAGTACTTC. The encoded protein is CASSPLVETQYF.

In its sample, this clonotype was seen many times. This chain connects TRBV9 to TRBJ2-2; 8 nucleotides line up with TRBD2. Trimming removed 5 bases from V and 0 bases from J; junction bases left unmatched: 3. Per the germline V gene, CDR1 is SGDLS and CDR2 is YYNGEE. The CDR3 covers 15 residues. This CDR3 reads CASSLAGTNTGELFF. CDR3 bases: TGTGCCAGCAGTTTAGCGGGAACGAACACCGGGGAGCTGTTTTTT.

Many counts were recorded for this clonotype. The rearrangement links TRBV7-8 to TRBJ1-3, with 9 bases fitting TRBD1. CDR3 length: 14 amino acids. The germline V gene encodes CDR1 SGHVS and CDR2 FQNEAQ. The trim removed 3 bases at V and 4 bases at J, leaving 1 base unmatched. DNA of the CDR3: TGTGCCAGCAGCTTGGGACAGGGAGGAAACACCATATATTTT. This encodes CASSLGQGGNTIYF.

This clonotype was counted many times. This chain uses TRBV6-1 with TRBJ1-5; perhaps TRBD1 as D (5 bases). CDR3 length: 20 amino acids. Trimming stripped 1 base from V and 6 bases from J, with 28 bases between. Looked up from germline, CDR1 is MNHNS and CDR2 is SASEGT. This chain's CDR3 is CASSEGVAGRVDVRAQPQHF. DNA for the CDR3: TGTGCCAGCAGTGAAGGAGTCGCAGGGCGGGTGGATGTGCGGGCTCAGCCCCAGCATTTT.

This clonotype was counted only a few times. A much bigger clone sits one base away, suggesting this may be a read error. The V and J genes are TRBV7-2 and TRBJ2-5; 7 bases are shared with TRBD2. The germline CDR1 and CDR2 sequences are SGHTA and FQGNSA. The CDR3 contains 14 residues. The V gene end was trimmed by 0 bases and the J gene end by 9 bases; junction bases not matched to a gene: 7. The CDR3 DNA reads TGTGCCAGCAGCTTAGCGCGCGGGAGCGAGGCCCAGTACTTC. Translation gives CASSLARGSEAQYF.

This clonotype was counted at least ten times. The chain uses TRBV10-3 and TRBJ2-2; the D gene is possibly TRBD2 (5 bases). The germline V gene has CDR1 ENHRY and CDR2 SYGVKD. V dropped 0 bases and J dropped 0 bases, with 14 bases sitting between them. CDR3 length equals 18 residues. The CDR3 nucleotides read TGTGCCATCAGTGAGTCGAGGGCCGCGGCCGCGAACACCGGGGAGCTGTTTTTT. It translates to CAISESRAAAANTGELFF.

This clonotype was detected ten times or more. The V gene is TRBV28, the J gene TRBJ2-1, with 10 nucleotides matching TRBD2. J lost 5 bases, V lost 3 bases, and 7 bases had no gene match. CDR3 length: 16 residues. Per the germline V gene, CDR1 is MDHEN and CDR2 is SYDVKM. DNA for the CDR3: TGTGCCAGCAGTTTTCCTACTAGCGGGGTTAACAATGAGCAGTTCTTC. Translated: CASSFPTSGVNNEQFF.

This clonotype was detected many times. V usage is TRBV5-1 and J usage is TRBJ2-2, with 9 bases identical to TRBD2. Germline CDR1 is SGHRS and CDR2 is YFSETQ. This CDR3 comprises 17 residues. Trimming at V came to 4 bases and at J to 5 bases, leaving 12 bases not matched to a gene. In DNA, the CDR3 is TGCGCCAGCAGCCCGCGCCTTAGCGGGGGAAGTACCGGGGAGCTGTTTTTT. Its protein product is CASSPRLSGGSTGELFF.